The sequence of this TCR beta chain was determined in a study of blood T cell repertoires in COVID-19. The CDR3 loop spans 16 amino acids. Germline V gives CDR1 GTSNPN, CDR2 SVGIG (reference sequence). The junction had 6 bases not matched to a gene; V was cut back by 1 base and J by 2 bases. As processed by the authors: Estimation of nucleated cell counts relied on the amplification of reference gene primers. Profiled with immunoSEQ multiplex PCR; TCRdb holds only in-frame clones, not every one. The D gene and trimming were derived from the DNA, and the V and J assignments and clone size from that table. Among tens of thousands of clones, approximately 71% were seen once, and the ten largest hold approximately 2.3%.

The source of this sequence is a man aged 70-80 years with COVID-19, enrolled during active disease. Sequenced input: peripheral blood. The V and J genes are TRBV30 and TRBJ1-4; 8 bases match TRBD1. CDR3 coding DNA: TGTGCCTGGAGTGCCGACAGGGGATGGACTAATGAAAAACTGTTTTTT. Translating gives CAWSADRGWTNEKLFF.